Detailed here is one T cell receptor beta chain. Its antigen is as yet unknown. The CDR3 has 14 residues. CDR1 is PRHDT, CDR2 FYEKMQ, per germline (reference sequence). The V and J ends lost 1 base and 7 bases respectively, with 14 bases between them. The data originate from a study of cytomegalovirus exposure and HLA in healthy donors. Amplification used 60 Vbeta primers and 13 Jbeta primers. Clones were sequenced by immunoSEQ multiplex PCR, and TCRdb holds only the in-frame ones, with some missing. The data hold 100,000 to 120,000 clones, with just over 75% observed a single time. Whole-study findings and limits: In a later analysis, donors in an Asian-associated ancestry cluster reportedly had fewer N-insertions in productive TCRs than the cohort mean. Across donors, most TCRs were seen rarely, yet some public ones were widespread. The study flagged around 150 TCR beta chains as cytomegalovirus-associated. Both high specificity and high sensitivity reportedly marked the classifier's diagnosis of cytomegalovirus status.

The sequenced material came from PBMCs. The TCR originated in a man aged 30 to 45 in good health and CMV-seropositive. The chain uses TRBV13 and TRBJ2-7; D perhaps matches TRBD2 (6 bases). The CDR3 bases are TGTGCCAGCAGCTTAGAAGCGGGTACTAGGGAGCAGTACTTC. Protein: CASSLEAGTREQYF.